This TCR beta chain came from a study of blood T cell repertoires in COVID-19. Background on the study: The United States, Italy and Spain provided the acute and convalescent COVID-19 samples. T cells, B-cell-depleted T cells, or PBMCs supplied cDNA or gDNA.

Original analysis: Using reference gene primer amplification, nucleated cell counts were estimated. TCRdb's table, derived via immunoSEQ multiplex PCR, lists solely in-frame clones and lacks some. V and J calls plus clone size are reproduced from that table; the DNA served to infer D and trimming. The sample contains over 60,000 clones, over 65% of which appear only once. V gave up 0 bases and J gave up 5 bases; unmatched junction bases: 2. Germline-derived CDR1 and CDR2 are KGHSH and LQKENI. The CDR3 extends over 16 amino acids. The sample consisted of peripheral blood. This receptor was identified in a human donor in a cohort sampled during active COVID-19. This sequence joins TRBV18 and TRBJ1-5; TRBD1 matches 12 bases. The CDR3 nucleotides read TGTGCCAGCTCACCACCGGGGACAGGGGGCTATCAGCCCCAGCATTTT. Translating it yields CASSPPGTGGYQPQHF.